Each of the 18 T cell receptor beta chains below was sequenced from the same sample in a study of early T cells in non-severe SARS-CoV-2 infection. TCRdb itself ran the 5' RACE reads through MiXCR, one entry per CDR3 protein. Here the sample spans around 52,000 distinct CDR3 sequences, 9.5% to 13% being singletons. The specimen was whole blood. Receptor source: an adult who was a healthcare worker with PCR-confirmed SARS-CoV-2 infection or an uninfected control (not recorded which).

This clonotype occurred a few times. The J gene is TRBJ1-1, the V gene TRBV18; D call uncertain. CDR1 and CDR2 from the germline V gene are KGHSH and LQKENI. The CDR3 runs to 15 residues. V was shortened by 2 bases and J by 0 bases, with 10 bases between the two germline ends. CDR3 sequence: CASSPISLLNTEAFF. CDR3 in DNA: TGTGCCAGCTCACCAATTTCTCTTTTGAACACTGAAGCTTTCTTT.

This clonotype has just a few counts. The chain couples TRBV28 to TRBJ1-5; no reliable D call. Germline CDR1 MDHEN, CDR2 SYDVKM. This CDR3 region has 10 residues. V shed 7 bases and J shed 7 bases, with 5 bases lying between them. CDR3 nucleotide sequence: TGTGCCAGCAATTACCAGCCCCAGCATTTT. Residues: CASNYQPQHF.

This clonotype ranks as medium-sized. This chain links TRBV6-4 with TRBJ1-1; D is undetermined. V was trimmed by 0 bases and J by 1 base, leaving 3 bases between them. This CDR3 comprises 13 residues. CDR1 is MRHNA and CDR2 is SNTAGT in the germline V gene. The CDR3 nucleotides read TGTGCCAGCAGTGACTCACAGAACACTGAAGCTTTCTTT. Translated, it gives CASSDSQNTEAFF.

This clonotype was picked up a small number of times. This sequence joins TRBV29-1 and TRBJ2-7; D gene uncertain. CDR1 is SQVTM and CDR2 is ANQGSEA in the germline V gene. The length of the CDR3 is 13 residues. Trimming removed 4 bases at V and 0 bases at J, with 10 bases between. CDR3 loop: CSVVVGSSYEQYF. Written as DNA, the CDR3 is TGCAGCGTTGTGGTGGGCAGCTCCTACGAGCAGTACTTC.

The chain links TRBV18 to TRBJ2-3; 7 bases are a match to TRBD1. The CDR3 contains 17 residues. V lost 3 bases, J lost 3 bases, and 12 bases stayed unmatched. Germline V lookup: CDR1 KGHSH, CDR2 LQKENI. CDR3 residues: CASSPPTGISQTDTQYF. Here the CDR3 DNA reads TGTGCCAGCTCACCCCCGACAGGGATCTCTCAGACAGATACGCAGTATTTT.

This clonotype was recorded many times. DNA of the CDR3: TGTGCCAGCAGAGGAACCGGGCCTAACACCGGGGAGCTGTTTTTT. The encoded protein is CASRGTGPNTGELFF. The chain recombines TRBV28 with TRBJ2-2; no firm D call. Germline lookup yields CDR1 MDHEN and CDR2 SYDVKM. Between the trimmed V and J ends, which lost 6 bases and 2 bases, there was a span of 13 bases. There are 15 residues in the CDR3.

In its sample, this clonotype was seen a few times. The rearrangement links TRBV9 to TRBJ1-2; D uncertain. Trimming removed 3 bases from V and 3 bases from J, with 15 bases in between. The CDR3 is 15 residues long. Germline V CDR1 and CDR2: SGDLS, YYNGEE. DNA of the CDR3: TGTGCCAGCAGCGGGGCGGCCTTGAGCGACTATGGCTACACCTTC. It codes for CASSGAALSDYGYTF.

The table lists this clonotype with a few counts. The V and J genes are TRBV7-3 and TRBJ2-2; TRBD1 agrees at 8 bases. Per germline, CDR1 SGHTA and CDR2 FQGTGA. The trim removed 5 bases at V and 2 bases at J, leaving 7 bases unmatched. This CDR3 has 16 residues. Written as DNA, the CDR3 is TGTGCCAGCAGCCCGTCGACAGGGGCAAACACCGGGGAGCTGTTTTTT. This sequence encodes CASSPSTGANTGELFF. Using reference TRBV7-3 and TRBJ2-2 for the parts outside the CDR3, the full variable domain is GAGVSQTPSNKVTEKGKYVELRCDPISGHTALYWYRQSLGQGPEFLIYFQGTGAADDSGLPNDRFFAVRPEGSVSTLKIQRTERGDSAVYLCASSPSTGANTGELFFGEGSRLTVL.

This clonotype was counted ten times or more. This chain uses TRBV28 with TRBJ1-3; a possible D gene is TRBD1 (6 bases). CDR3 length: 16 amino acids. Trimming shortened V by 6 bases and J by 3 bases, and 18 bases separated the two germline ends. The germline gives CDR1 MDHEN, CDR2 SYDVKM. CDR3 sequence reads: CASSPGRGEGGNTIYF. CDR3 DNA sequence: TGTGCCAGCAGCCCCGGCAGGGGTGAGGGTGGAAACACCATATATTTT.

In nucleotides, the CDR3 is TGTGCCAGCAGTTCCGGATCGGGCAATCAGCCCCAGCATTTT. Translated, it gives CASSSGSGNQPQHF. The chain combines TRBV5-5 with TRBJ1-5; no clear D gene. Germline values: CDR1 SGHKS, CDR2 YYEKEE (reference sequence). Trimming stripped 5 bases from V and 2 bases from J, with 11 bases between. This CDR3 is 14 amino acids long.

In its sample, this clonotype was seen many times. The chain links TRBV9 to TRBJ1-6; D might be TRBD1 (6 bases). The CDR3 spans 14 residues. CDR1 is SGDLS and CDR2 is YYNGEE in the germline V gene. Between the trimmed V and J ends, which lost 3 bases and 8 bases, there was a span of 12 bases. CDR3 amino acids: CASSGTGSDSPLHF. In DNA, the CDR3 is TGTGCCAGCAGCGGAACAGGGTCGGATTCACCCCTCCACTTT.

The chain couples TRBV29-1 to TRBJ1-2, with D unresolved. This CDR3 region has 11 residues. CDR1 is SQVTM, CDR2 ANQGSEA, per germline. The V end was cut by 7 bases, the J end by 4 bases, with 10 bases between. Written as DNA, the CDR3 is TGCAGCGCCCGATTCGGCTATGGCTACACCTTC. Protein sequence: CSARFGYGYTF.

The chain carries TRBV12-3 or TRBV12-4 and TRBJ1-1; unclear D gene. Trimming cost V 3 bases and J 1 base, with 9 bases left between them. CDR3 length equals 14 residues. For the CDR3, the DNA is TGTGCCAGCAGTTTGGTTTTTTCGAACACTGAAGCTTTCTTT. It translates to CASSLVFSNTEAFF.

The chain has TRBV5-1 and TRBJ2-7; TRBD2 aligns across 9 bases. The germline gives CDR1 SGHRS, CDR2 YFSETQ. V trimming: 3 bases; J trimming: 5 bases; junction bases outside the gene matches: 9. The CDR3 runs to 15 residues. CDR3 coding DNA: TGCGCCAGCAGCTCAATAGCGGGGGCCAGCGACGAGCAGTACTTC. This encodes CASSSIAGASDEQYF.

This clonotype showed up just a few times. The chain's CDR3 is CSARADSYSNSPLHF. The CDR3 DNA reads as TGCAGTGCTAGGGCGGACAGTTATTCGAATTCACCCCTCCACTTT. The chain is built from TRBV20-1 and TRBJ1-6, with D possibly being TRBD1 (6 bases). Germline CDR1 is DFQATT and CDR2 is SNEGSKA (reference sequence). With 3 bases removed from V and 7 bases from J, the gap between germline ends came to 16 bases. This CDR3 is built from 15 residues.

V gene TRBV4-1 combines with J gene TRBJ2-5; 7 positions match TRBD1. The CDR3 runs to 18 residues. V shed 4 bases and J 1 base; nucleotides not matched to a gene: 15. The germline V gene encodes CDR1 MGHRA and CDR2 YSYEKL. CDR3 DNA: TGCGCCAGCAGCCCTCACCCACCGGGACAGTCCAGCCAAGAGACCCAGTACTTC. Translation: CASSPHPPGQSSQETQYF.

This clonotype appeared many times. This chain connects TRBV28 to TRBJ2-4, with 12 nucleotides matching TRBD2. Unmatched junction bases numbered 0, after V lost 11 bases and J lost 1 base. The CDR3 loop spans 13 amino acids. Germline V gene sequence: CDR1 MDHEN, CDR2 SYDVKM. The CDR3 nucleotides are TGTGCCCTAGCGGGAGGGGCCAAAAACATTCAGTACTTC. Protein product: CALAGGAKNIQYF.

The V gene is TRBV27, the J gene TRBJ2-1, with TRBD1 identical over 7 bases. Germline CDR1 reads MNHEY; CDR2 reads SMNVEV (reference sequence). V lost 3 bases to trimming and J lost 8 bases; unmatched junction nucleotides: 13. The CDR3 is 16 amino acids. CDR3: CASSFYKPRTGYEQFF. The DNA of the CDR3 is TGTGCCAGCAGTTTCTACAAACCCAGGACAGGCTATGAGCAGTTCTTC.